The source of this TCR beta chain is a study of blood T cell repertoires in COVID-19. About the study: In each case, the material was cDNA or gDNA derived from T cells, B-cell-depleted T cells, or PBMCs.

The germline gives CDR1 SGHRS, CDR2 YFSETQ. The V end lost 0 bases, the J end lost 2 bases, and 10 bases lay between the germline ends. The CDR3 spans 15 residues. Data came from immunoSEQ multiplex PCR; TCRdb stores just in-frame clones and leaves some out. The sample lists roughly 140,000 clones, roughly 80% occurring once. This receptor was identified in a woman older than 75 with acute or convalescent COVID-19. The chain is built from TRBV5-1 and TRBJ2-3, with D possibly being TRBD2 (6 bases). The sequenced sample was peripheral blood. CDR3 loop: CASSLVGRDTDTQYF. The CDR3 DNA reads TGCGCCAGCAGCTTGGTCGGGAGAGACACAGATACGCAGTATTTT.